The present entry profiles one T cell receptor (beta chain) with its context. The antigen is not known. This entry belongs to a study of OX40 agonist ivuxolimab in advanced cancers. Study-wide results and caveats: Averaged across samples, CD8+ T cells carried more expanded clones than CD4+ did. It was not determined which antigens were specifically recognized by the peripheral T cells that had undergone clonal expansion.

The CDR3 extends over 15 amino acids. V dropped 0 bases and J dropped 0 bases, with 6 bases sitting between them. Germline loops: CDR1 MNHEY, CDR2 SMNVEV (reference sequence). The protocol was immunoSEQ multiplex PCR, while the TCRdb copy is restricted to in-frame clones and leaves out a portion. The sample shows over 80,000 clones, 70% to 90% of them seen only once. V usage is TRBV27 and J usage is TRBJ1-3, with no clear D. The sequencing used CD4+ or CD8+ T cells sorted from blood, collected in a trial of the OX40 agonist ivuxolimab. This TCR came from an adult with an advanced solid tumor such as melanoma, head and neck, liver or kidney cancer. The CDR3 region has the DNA TGTGCCAGCAGTTTATCTTGGAGCTCTGGAAACACCATATATTTT. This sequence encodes CASSLSWSSGNTIYF.